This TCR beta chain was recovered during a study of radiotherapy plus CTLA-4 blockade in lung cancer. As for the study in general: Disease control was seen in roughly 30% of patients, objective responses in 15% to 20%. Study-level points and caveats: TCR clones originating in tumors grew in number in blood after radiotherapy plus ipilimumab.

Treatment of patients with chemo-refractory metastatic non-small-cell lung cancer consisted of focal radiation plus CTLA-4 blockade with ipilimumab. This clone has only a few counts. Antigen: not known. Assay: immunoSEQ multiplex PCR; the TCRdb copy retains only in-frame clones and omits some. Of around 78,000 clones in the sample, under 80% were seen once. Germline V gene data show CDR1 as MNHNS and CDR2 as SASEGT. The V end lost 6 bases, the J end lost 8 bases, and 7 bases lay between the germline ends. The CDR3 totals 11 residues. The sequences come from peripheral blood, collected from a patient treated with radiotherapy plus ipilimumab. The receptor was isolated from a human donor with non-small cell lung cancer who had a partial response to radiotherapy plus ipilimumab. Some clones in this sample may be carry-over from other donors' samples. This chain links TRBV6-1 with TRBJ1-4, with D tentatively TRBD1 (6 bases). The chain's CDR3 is CASRDREKLFF. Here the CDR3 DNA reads TGTGCCAGCAGAGACAGGGAAAAACTGTTTTTT.